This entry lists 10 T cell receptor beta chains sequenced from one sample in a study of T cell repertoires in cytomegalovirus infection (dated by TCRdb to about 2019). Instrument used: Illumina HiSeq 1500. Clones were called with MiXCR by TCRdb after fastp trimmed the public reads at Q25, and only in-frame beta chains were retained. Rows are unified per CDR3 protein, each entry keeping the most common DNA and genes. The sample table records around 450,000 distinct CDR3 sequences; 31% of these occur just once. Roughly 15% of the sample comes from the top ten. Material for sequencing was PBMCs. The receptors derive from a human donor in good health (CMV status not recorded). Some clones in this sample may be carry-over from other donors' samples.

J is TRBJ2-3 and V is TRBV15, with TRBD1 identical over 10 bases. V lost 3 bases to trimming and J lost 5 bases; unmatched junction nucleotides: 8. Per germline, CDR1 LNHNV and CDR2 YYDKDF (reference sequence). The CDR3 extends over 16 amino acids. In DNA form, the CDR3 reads TGTGCCACCAGCAGGAAGGGACAGGGGTGGCAAGATACGCAGTATTTT. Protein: CATSRKGQGWQDTQYF.

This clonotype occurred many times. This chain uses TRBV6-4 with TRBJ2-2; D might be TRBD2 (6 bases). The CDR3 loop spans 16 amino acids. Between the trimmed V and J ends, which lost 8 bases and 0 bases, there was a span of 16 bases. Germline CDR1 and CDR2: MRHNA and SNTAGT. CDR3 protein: CASPPSGDANTGELFF. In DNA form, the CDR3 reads TGTGCCAGCCCCCCCTCGGGAGATGCGAACACCGGGGAGCTGTTTTTT.

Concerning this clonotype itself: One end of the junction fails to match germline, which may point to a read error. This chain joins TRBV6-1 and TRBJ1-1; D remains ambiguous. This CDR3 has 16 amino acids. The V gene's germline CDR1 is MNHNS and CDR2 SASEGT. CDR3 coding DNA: TGTGCCAGCATTGAAGTTCGGGGTTCGACGAACACTGAAGCTTTCTTT. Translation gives CASIEVRGSTNTEAFF.

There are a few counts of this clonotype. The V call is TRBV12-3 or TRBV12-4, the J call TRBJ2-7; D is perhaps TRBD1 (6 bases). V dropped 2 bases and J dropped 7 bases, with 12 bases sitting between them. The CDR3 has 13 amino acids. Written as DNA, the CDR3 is TGTGCCAGCAGTTTACTGGGGGCGGGTGAGCAGTACTTC. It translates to CASSLLGAGEQYF.

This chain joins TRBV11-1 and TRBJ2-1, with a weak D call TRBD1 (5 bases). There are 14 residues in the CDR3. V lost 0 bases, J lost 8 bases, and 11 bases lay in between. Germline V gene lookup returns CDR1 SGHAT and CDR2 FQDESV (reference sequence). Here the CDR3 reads CASSLAPRVHEQFF. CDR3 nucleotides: TGTGCCAGCAGCTTAGCCCCCAGGGTCCATGAGCAGTTCTTC.

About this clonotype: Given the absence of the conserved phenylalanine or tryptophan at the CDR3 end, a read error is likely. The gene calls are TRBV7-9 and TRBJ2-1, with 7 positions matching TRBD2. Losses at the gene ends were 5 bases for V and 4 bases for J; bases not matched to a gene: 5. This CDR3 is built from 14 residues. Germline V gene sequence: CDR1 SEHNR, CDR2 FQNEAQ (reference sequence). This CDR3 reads CASSVGTTYNEQFS. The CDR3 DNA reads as TGTGCCAGCAGCGTTGGGACTACGTACAATGAGCAGTTCTCC.

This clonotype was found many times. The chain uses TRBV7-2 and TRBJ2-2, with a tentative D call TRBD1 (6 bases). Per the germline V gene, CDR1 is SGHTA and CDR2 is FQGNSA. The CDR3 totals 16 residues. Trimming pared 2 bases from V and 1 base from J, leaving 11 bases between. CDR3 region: CASSLIQGRNTGELFF. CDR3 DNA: TGTGCCAGCAGCTTAATCCAGGGGAGGAACACCGGGGAGCTGTTTTTT.

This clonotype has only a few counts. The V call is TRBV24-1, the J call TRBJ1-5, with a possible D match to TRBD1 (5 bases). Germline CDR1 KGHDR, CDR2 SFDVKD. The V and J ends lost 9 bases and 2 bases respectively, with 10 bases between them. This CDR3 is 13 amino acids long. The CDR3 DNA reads TGTGCCACCGCAGGGTGGGGCAATCAGCCCCAGCATTTT. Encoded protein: CATAGWGNQPQHF.

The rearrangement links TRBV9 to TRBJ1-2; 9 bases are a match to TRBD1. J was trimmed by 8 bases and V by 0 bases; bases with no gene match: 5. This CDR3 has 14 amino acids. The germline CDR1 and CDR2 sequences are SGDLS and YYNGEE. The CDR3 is CASSVGGTGMGYTF. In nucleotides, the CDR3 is TGTGCCAGCAGCGTAGGGGGGACAGGGATGGGCTACACCTTC.

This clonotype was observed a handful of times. CDR3 loop: CASSLTGSTTDGYTF. For the CDR3, the DNA is TGCGCCAGCAGCTTGACAGGATCCACGACGGATGGCTACACCTTC. The chain has TRBV5-1 and TRBJ1-2; D might be TRBD1 (5 bases). The CDR3 is 15 residues long. V shed 1 base and J shed 6 bases, with 16 bases lying between them. Germline CDR1 SGHRS, CDR2 YFSETQ.